This T cell receptor beta chain is from a study of sequential checkpoint blockade in melanoma. Sequencing used immunoSEQ multiplex PCR; TCRdb keeps in-frame clones, though not all of them. The data contain roughly 30,000 clones, 70% to 90% of them seen just once; the ten biggest clones take up about a fifth. Germline CDR1 is SGHDT and CDR2 is YYEEEE. V was clipped by 3 bases and J by 3 bases, with 10 bases between them. This CDR3 spans 14 amino acids. The sample's treatment: randomized to nivolumab then ipilimumab (arm A) or the reverse (arm B). No patient had prior DNA-damaging chemotherapy. Sorted cells were live CD3+CD8+, lacking CD19 and CD56, from PBMCs.

This receptor was identified in a human donor with melanoma. V is TRBV5-6 and J is TRBJ1-5; D might be TRBD1 (5 bases). The material sequenced was CD8+ T cells sorted from blood (inferred from file names), taken from a patient given nivolumab and ipilimumab in sequence. CDR3 sequence (DNA): TGTGCCAGCAGCTGGGGGGTTGACAATCAGCCCCAGCATTTT. Encoded protein: CASSWGVDNQPQHF.